This passage covers 12 T cell receptor beta chains from one sample sequenced in a study of T cells after yellow fever vaccination. TCRdb called the 5' RACE reads again in MiXCR, with one record for every CDR3 protein. The data contain around 340,000 distinct CDR3 sequences, under 15% of them singletons. The material was CD4+ T cells sorted from PBMCs, obtained 15 days after the yellow fever booster vaccination. The receptors were sampled from a man younger than 30 who received the YFV17D yellow fever vaccine.

This clonotype was counted only a few times. The DNA of the CDR3 is TGCGCCAGCAGCCACGGACTAGCGGGGGGAAATGAGCAGTTCTTC. This codes for CASSHGLAGGNEQFF. The gene calls are TRBV4-1 and TRBJ2-1, with 14 positions matching TRBD2. The CDR3 loop spans 15 amino acids. In germline, CDR1 is MGHRA, CDR2 YSYEKL. V shed 3 bases and J 7 bases; nucleotides not matched to a gene: 2.

This clonotype was seen a few times. The rearrangement uses TRBV3-1 and TRBJ2-3, with 8 bases aligning to TRBD2. The trim removed 2 bases at V and 6 bases at J, leaving 16 bases unmatched. The germline CDR1 and CDR2 sequences are LGHDT and YNNKEL (reference sequence). This CDR3 comprises 18 residues. CDR3 DNA: TGTGCCAGCAGCCAACCAACGGGGGGGGCCCGACGGACGGATACGCAGTATTTT. This gives the protein CASSQPTGGARRTDTQYF.

The chain employs TRBV5-1 and TRBJ2-1, with TRBD1 identical over 12 bases. The CDR3 loop spans 17 amino acids. V was pared by 4 bases and J by 0 bases, with 5 bases of the junction left unmatched. CDR1 is SGHRS and CDR2 is YFSETQ in the germline V gene. Here the CDR3 DNA reads TGCGCCAGCAGCGGGACAGGGGGCTTTCACTCCTACAATGAGCAGTTCTTC. Translated: CASSGTGGFHSYNEQFF.

This clonotype was seen repeatedly, ten times or more. The chain couples TRBV4-2 to TRBJ1-6; 12 positions match TRBD1. The CDR3 is 16 amino acids. Germline V gene sequence: CDR1 LGHNA, CDR2 YNFKEQ. V was pared by 5 bases and J by 12 bases, with 11 bases of the junction left unmatched. CDR3 DNA sequence: TGTGCCAGCAGCACTAGGGACAGGGGGCGCGACGGACCCCTCCACTTT. As protein: CASSTRDRGRDGPLHF.

This clonotype occurred a few times. The junction shows a germline mismatch at one end, possibly a read error. This sequence joins TRBV7-7 and TRBJ2-3, with TRBD2 identical over 8 bases. The germline V gene has CDR1 SSHAT and CDR2 FNYEAQ (reference sequence). The length of the CDR3 is 13 residues. The CDR3 DNA is TGTGCTAGCAGCTTAGATATTAGCGGGGTGAGAAATTTT. Protein sequence: CASSLDISGVRNF.

This clonotype was recorded a few times. The chain is built from TRBV30 and TRBJ1-1, with D maybe TRBD1 (5 bases). The CDR3 loop spans 12 amino acids. V lost 0 bases and J lost 9, with 11 bases in between. Germline CDR1 and CDR2: GTSNPN and SVGIG (reference sequence). The CDR3 coding sequence is TGTGCCTGGAGTGTGCAGGGCGCCCAAGCTTTCTTT. Translating it yields CAWSVQGAQAFF.

This clonotype was detected a few times. This rearrangement joins TRBV9 to TRBJ1-4, with D unclear. CDR3 length: 14 residues. Trimming cost V 3 bases and J 8 bases, with 14 bases left between them. Germline CDR1 SGDLS, CDR2 YYNGEE. The CDR3 DNA sequence: TGTGCCAGCAGCGCCCCGGCCCTAGGGGAAAAACTGTTTTTT. As protein: CASSAPALGEKLFF.

The rearrangement joins TRBV19 to TRBJ1-2; unclear D gene. V gave up 6 bases and J gave up 7 bases, with 6 bases separating them. The CDR3 extends over 10 amino acids. From germline, CDR1 is LNHDA and CDR2 SQIVND (reference sequence). CDR3 nucleotides: TGTGCCAGTAGAGACCGTGGCTACACCTTC. It encodes CASRDRGYTF.

J is TRBJ2-1 and V is TRBV7-8; 9 nucleotides agree with TRBD2. Trimming cost V 3 bases and J 4 bases; bases outside gene matches: 4. This CDR3 is built from 15 residues. CDR1 and CDR2 from the germline V gene are SGHVS and FQNEAQ. CDR3 bases: TGTGCCAGCAGCTTTATGGCGGGGGGGTACAATGAGCAGTTCTTC. This codes for CASSFMAGGYNEQFF.

J is TRBJ2-4 and V is TRBV20-1, with 8 positions matching TRBD1. With 6 bases clipped from V and 6 bases from J, the junction kept 7 bases outside the gene matches. Germline lookup yields CDR1 DFQATT and CDR2 SNEGSKA (reference sequence). CDR3 length: 13 residues. The DNA for the CDR3 is TGCAGTGCGCCCGGGACAGGAGTAAACATTCAGTACTTC. This encodes CSAPGTGVNIQYF.

This clonotype was observed a few times. V is TRBV7-2 and J is TRBJ1-5, with no clear D. The V end lost 2 bases, the J end lost 1 base, and 9 bases lay between the germline ends. The CDR3 extends over 15 amino acids. Germline V gives CDR1 SGHTA, CDR2 FQGNSA. In DNA, the CDR3 is TGTGCCAGCAGCTTATTGTTTAGCAGCAATCAGCCCCAGCATTTT. Encoded protein: CASSLLFSSNQPQHF. Based on the CDR3 plus reference TRBV7-2 and TRBJ1-5, the full variable domain is GAGVSQSPSNKVTEKGKDVELRCDPISGHTALYWYRQSLGQGLEFLIYFQGNSAPDKSGLPSDRFSAERTGGSVSTLTIQRTQQEDSAVYLCASSLLFSSNQPQHFGDGTRLSIL.

The chain joins TRBV2 to TRBJ2-4, with D possibly being TRBD1 (6 bases). V was pared by 5 bases and J by 7 bases, with 15 bases between. Germline V gene data show CDR1 as SNHLY and CDR2 as FYNNEI. The CDR3 extends over 14 amino acids. CDR3 DNA sequence: TGTGCCAGCAGTTCGGACAGACAGCGTAACATTCAGTACTTC. Protein: CASSSDRQRNIQYF.